Listed below are T cell receptor beta chains from one sample, sequenced in a study of regulatory and conventional T cells in RAG deficiency. Sequencing used immunoSEQ multiplex PCR; TCRdb keeps in-frame clones, though not all of them. The data contain fewer than 9,500 clones, over 85% of them singletons. These sequences were also reported in another study, on regulatory T cells.

Source material: CD127- CD25+ CD4+ Tregs sorted from blood. These receptor sequences come from a human donor in good health. CDR3s leave out the opening cysteine and the closing phenylalanine or tryptophan. Fields, in order: V gene, D gene, J gene, CDR3 protein. D genes are given only for firm matches.

V gene: TRBV5-1; D gene: TRBD1; J gene: TRBJ2-7; CDR3 protein: ASSFTPGQNSYEQY
V gene: TRBV6-5; D gene: TRBD2; J gene: TRBJ2-1; CDR3 protein: ASIAGVEQF
V gene: TRBV30; D gene: .; J gene: TRBJ2-2; CDR3 protein: AWRGRTTGELF
V gene: TRBV6-5; D gene: .; J gene: TRBJ1-2; CDR3 protein: ASSYQVVGYGYT
V gene: TRBV10-2; D gene: .; J gene: TRBJ2-5; CDR3 protein: ASSEASETQY
V gene: TRBV6-5; D gene: TRBD1; J gene: TRBJ1-2; CDR3 protein: ASSYSSGTGAYGYT
V gene: TRBV5-1; D gene: TRBD1; J gene: .; CDR3 protein: ASSLQDRGYEQY
V gene: TRBV29-1; D gene: TRBD2; J gene: TRBJ2-7; CDR3 protein: SVEATTGTSGSYEQY
V gene: TRBV19; D gene: TRBD1; J gene: TRBJ1-6; CDR3 protein: ASSITGGNSPLH
V gene: TRBV7-9; D gene: TRBD2; J gene: TRBJ2-7; CDR3 protein: ASSLGSGLAGGPDEQY
V gene: TRBV9; D gene: TRBD1; J gene: TRBJ1-2; CDR3 protein: ASSVGSPGQLYGYT
V gene: TRBV14; D gene: .; J gene: TRBJ2-1; CDR3 protein: ASSQDSMIWGDSPYNEQF
V gene: TRBV11-3; D gene: TRBD2; J gene: TRBJ2-1; CDR3 protein: ASSLGLRGVQYNEQF
V gene: TRBV11-2; D gene: TRBD2; J gene: TRBJ2-7; CDR3 protein: ASSRLADYEQY
V gene: TRBV15; D gene: TRBD1; J gene: TRBJ2-7; CDR3 protein: ATSRDRYEQY
V gene: TRBV6-5; D gene: .; J gene: TRBJ2-6; CDR3 protein: ASSSVGSGANVLT
V gene: TRBV30; D gene: .; J gene: TRBJ1-1; CDR3 protein: AWSRQGPAF